This T cell receptor (beta chain) was captured by sequencing in a study of blood T cell repertoires in COVID-19. In the original workflow: Using reference gene primer amplification, nucleated cell counts were estimated. Method: immunoSEQ multiplex PCR; TCRdb's copy keeps in-frame clones and lacks some. V and J calls and clone size follow that table, whereas D and trimming were derived from the DNA. Of 500,000 to 600,000 clones listed, less than 90% were seen once; the top ten hold roughly 7.4%. The table lists this clone with a count of one. Enrolled during active infection, Seattle patients were then followed longitudinally. The CDR3 loop spans 13 amino acids. Trimming shortened V by 1 base and J by 4 bases, and 4 bases separated the two germline ends. Germline-derived CDR1 and CDR2 are SGHNT and YENEEA.

Sequencing was performed on peripheral blood. This chain connects TRBV11-3 to TRBJ2-2, with no clear D. This receptor was identified in a woman in her forties or fifties with COVID-19, enrolled during active disease. The CDR3 DNA sequence: TGTGCCAGCAGCTTAGGGAGCACCGGGGAGCTGTTTTTT. As protein: CASSLGSTGELFF.